These 16 T cell receptor beta chains came from one sample sequenced in a study of T cell responses to AZD1222 COVID-19 vaccine. The repertoire was sequenced with immunoSEQ multiplex PCR; TCRdb's copy has only in-frame clones and lacks some. The sample lists about 100,000 clones; around 91% were seen once. This specimen consisted of peripheral blood, obtained on day 0 of AZD1222 vaccination. The source of these receptors is an adult in good health.

This clone was detected only once. The chain recombines TRBV5-1 with TRBJ2-6; 9 positions match TRBD1. This CDR3 contains 20 residues. Germline V gene data show CDR1 as SGHRS and CDR2 as YFSETQ. Trimming at V came to 2 bases and at J to 0 bases, leaving 12 bases not matched to a gene. The CDR3 DNA reads as TGCGCCAGCAGCTTCCGGGACAGGGAACCCGTGATCTCTGGGGCCAACGTCCTGACTTTC. It specifies CASSFRDREPVISGANVLTF.

This chain joins TRBV5-1 and TRBJ1-5; 7 bases are shared with TRBD1. The CDR3 runs to 14 residues. The junction had 3 bases not matched to a gene; V was cut back by 0 bases and J by 6 bases. Per germline, CDR1 SGHRS and CDR2 YFSETQ. CDR3 amino acids: CASSLGTGSQPQHF. CDR3 DNA: TGCGCCAGCAGCTTGGGGACAGGTTCTCAGCCCCAGCATTTT.

This chain links TRBV11-3 with TRBJ2-6, with D possibly matching TRBD1 (6 bases). Per the germline V gene, CDR1 is SGHNT and CDR2 is YENEEA. CDR3 length equals 17 residues. The V and J ends lost 4 bases and 0 bases respectively, with 13 bases between them. CDR3: CASSSQTGPSGANVLTF. CDR3 sequence (DNA): TGTGCCAGCAGCTCACAGACAGGTCCCTCTGGGGCCAACGTCCTGACTTTC.

This clone showed up just once. V and J are TRBV5-3 and TRBJ2-1, with unresolved D. TRBV5-3 has ORF status, its function being uncertain. The CDR3 runs 13 residues. V was shortened by 7 bases and J by 3 bases, with 11 bases between the two germline ends. The CDR3 region is CARDLLRYNEQFF. CDR3 DNA sequence: TGTGCCAGAGACCTACTTCGCTACAATGAGCAGTTCTTC.

The CDR3 DNA is TGTGCCAGCAGCTCCGACCTAGTGTACACTGAAGCTTTCTTT. The encoded protein is CASSSDLVYTEAFF. This chain links TRBV7-9 with TRBJ1-1; no clear D gene. Per germline, CDR1 SEHNR and CDR2 FQNEAQ (reference sequence). V was trimmed by 4 bases and J by 3 bases, leaving 12 bases between them. The length of the CDR3 is 14 residues.

V usage is TRBV6-5 and J usage is TRBJ2-7; no firm D call. The CDR3 length is 13 residues. The germline gives CDR1 MNHEY, CDR2 SVGAGI. V was trimmed by 7 bases and J by 4 bases, leaving 14 bases between them. CDR3 nucleotide sequence: TGTGCCAGCACCAAAACCGGGTGGTACGAGCAGTACTTC. Its translation: CASTKTGWYEQYF.

The V gene is TRBV5-4, the J gene TRBJ2-3, with TRBD2 matching 13 bases. There are 15 residues in the CDR3. CDR1 is SGHNT and CDR2 is YYREEE in the germline V gene (reference sequence). J gave up 3 bases and V 3 bases, and 1 base lay outside the gene matches. Here the CDR3 DNA reads TGTGCCAGCAGCTGGACTAGCGGGGGAACAGATACGCAGTATTTT. This gives the protein CASSWTSGGTDTQYF.

The chain has TRBV7-2 and TRBJ2-2; D perhaps matches TRBD1 (5 bases). Trimming took off 1 base at V and 6 bases at J, with 9 bases between the two ends. CDR1 and CDR2 (germline): SGHTA, FQGNSA. The CDR3 spans 14 residues. The CDR3 loop reads CASSLDQGSGELFF. DNA of the CDR3: TGTGCCAGCAGCTTAGATCAGGGCTCCGGGGAGCTGTTTTTT.

The chain couples TRBV7-8 to TRBJ1-5, with D unclear. Germline V gives CDR1 SGHVS, CDR2 FQNEAQ. Trimming pared 4 bases from V and 7 bases from J, leaving 11 bases between. The length of the CDR3 is 13 residues. The chain's CDR3 is CASSSRVAQPQHF. Here the CDR3 DNA reads TGTGCCAGCAGCTCTCGGGTCGCCCAGCCCCAGCATTTT.

This clone was seen once. CDR3 sequence: CASSPSVGGQDTQYF. For the CDR3, the DNA is TGTGCCAGCAGCCCTTCAGTGGGGGGGCAAGATACGCAGTATTTT. The gene calls are TRBV3-1 (or the pseudogene TRBV3-2) and TRBJ2-3, with D maybe TRBD2 (7 bases). V lost 4 bases, J lost 5 bases, and 16 bases lay in between. This CDR3 has 15 residues. The germline gives CDR1 LGHDT, CDR2 YNNKEL (reference sequence).

This chain joins TRBV15 and TRBJ2-7, with a tentative D call TRBD2 (6 bases). CDR1 and CDR2 (germline): LNHNV, YYDKDF (reference sequence). V shed 3 bases and J shed 0 bases, with 15 bases lying between them. This CDR3 is 16 amino acids long. DNA of the CDR3: TGTGCCACCAGCAGGGAGAGGGGCGGGATCTCCTACGAGCAGTACTTC. Its protein is CATSRERGGISYEQYF.

V gene TRBV11-1 combines with J gene TRBJ1-4; TRBD1 agrees at 10 bases. The CDR3 spans 16 residues. Per the germline V gene, CDR1 is SGHAT and CDR2 is FQDESV (reference sequence). Germline trimming cut 7 bases from V and 8 bases from J; bases unmatched to any gene: 13. The CDR3 coding sequence is TGTGCCAGCACCCGAACCGGGACAGGGGTGAGAGAAAAACTGTTTTTT. Translated, it gives CASTRTGTGVREKLFF.

This clone was detected only once. The rearrangement uses TRBV2 and TRBJ2-3; TRBD2 aligns across 13 bases. V lost 0 bases, J lost 2 bases, and 8 bases stayed unmatched. Per the germline V gene, CDR1 is SNHLY and CDR2 is FYNNEI. The length of the CDR3 is 19 residues. The CDR3 loop reads CASSEAPTSGGSFTDTQYF. CDR3 DNA sequence: TGTGCCAGCAGTGAAGCGCCGACTAGCGGGGGGTCCTTCACAGATACGCAGTATTTT.

V usage is TRBV7-9 and J usage is TRBJ1-1, with a tentative D call TRBD1 (5 bases). There are 17 residues in the CDR3. Trimming left V 3 bases short and J 7 bases short, with 24 bases between. From germline, CDR1 is SEHNR and CDR2 FQNEAQ (reference sequence). The CDR3 DNA reads as TGTGCCAGCAGCTTTAGTGGCGGGGACCGAGAGCCTCTTGAAGCTTTCTTT. It translates to CASSFSGGDREPLEAFF.

The chain recombines TRBV7-2 with TRBJ2-1; no definite D call. V lost 1 base and J lost 3, with 10 bases in between. CDR1 is SGHTA, CDR2 FQGNSA, per germline. The length of the CDR3 is 15 residues. In nucleotides, the CDR3 is TGTGCCAGCAGCTTAGGGTACAGCCACTACAATGAGCAGTTCTTC. Translated, it gives CASSLGYSHYNEQFF.

V usage is TRBV30 and J usage is TRBJ2-1, with TRBD1 matching over 9 bases. V gave up 7 bases and J gave up 2 bases; unmatched junction bases: 9. Germline loops: CDR1 GTSNPN, CDR2 SVGIG (reference sequence). CDR3 length: 15 residues. The CDR3 nucleotides read TGTGCCTTAACCTCGGACAGGGGACCCTACAATGAGCAGTTCTTC. Its protein is CALTSDRGPYNEQFF.